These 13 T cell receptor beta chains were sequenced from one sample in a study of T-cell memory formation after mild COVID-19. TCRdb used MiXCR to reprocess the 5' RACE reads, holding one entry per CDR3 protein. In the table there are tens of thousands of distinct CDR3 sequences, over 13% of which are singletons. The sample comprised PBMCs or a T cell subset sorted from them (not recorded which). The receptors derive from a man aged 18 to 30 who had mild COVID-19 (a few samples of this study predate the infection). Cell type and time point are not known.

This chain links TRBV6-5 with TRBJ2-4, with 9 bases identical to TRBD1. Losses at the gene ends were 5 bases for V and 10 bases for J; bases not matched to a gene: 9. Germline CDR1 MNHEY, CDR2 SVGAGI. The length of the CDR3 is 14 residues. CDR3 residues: CASSKSPGQGIQYF. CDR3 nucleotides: TGTGCCAGCAGTAAATCGCCGGGACAGGGTATTCAGTACTTC.

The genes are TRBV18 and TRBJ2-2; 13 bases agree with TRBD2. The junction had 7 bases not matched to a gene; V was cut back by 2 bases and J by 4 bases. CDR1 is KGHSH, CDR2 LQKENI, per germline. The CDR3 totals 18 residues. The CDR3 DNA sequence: TGTGCCAGCTCACCATGGACTAGCGGGGGCCCCCGCACCGGGGAGCTGTTTTTT. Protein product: CASSPWTSGGPRTGELFF.

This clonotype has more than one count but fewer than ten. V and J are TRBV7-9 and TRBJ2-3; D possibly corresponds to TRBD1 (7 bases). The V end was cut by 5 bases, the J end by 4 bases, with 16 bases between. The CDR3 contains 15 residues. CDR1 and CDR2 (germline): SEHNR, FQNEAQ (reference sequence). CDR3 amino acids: CASSPQGGSADTQYF. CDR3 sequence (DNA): TGTGCCAGCAGCCCGCAGGGGGGCTCAGCAGATACGCAGTATTTT. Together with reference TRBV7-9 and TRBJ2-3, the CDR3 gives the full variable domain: DTGVSQNPRHKITKRGQNVTFRCDPISEHNRLYWYRQTLGQGPEFLTYFQNEAQLEKSRLLSDRFSAERPKGSFSTLEIQRTEQGDSAMYLCASSPQGGSADTQYFGPGTRLTVL.

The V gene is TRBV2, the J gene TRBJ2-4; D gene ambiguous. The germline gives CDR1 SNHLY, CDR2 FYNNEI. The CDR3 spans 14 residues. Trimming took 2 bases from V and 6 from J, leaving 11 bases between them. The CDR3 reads CASSERLLGNIQYF. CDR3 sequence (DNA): TGTGCCAGCAGTGAACGGCTACTTGGAAACATTCAGTACTTC.

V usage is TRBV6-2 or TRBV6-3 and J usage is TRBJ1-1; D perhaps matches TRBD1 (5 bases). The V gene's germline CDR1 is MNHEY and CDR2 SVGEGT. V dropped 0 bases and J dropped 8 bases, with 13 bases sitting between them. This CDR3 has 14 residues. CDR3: CASSYSTGPTEAFF. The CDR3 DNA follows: TGTGCCAGCAGTTACTCGACGGGGCCGACGGAAGCTTTCTTT.

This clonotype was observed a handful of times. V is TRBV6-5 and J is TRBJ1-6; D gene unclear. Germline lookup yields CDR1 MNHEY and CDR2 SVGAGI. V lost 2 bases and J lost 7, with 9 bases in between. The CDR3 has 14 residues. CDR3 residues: CASSYGGVNSPLHF. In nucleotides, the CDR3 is TGTGCCAGCAGTTACGGTGGGGTGAATTCACCCCTCCACTTT.

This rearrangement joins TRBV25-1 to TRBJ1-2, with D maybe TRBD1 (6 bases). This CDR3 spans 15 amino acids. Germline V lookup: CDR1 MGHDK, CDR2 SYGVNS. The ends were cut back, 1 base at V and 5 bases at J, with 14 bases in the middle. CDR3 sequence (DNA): TGTGCCAGCAGTGAATCCGGGGGCGCTGGGTATGGCTACACCTTC. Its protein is CASSESGGAGYGYTF.

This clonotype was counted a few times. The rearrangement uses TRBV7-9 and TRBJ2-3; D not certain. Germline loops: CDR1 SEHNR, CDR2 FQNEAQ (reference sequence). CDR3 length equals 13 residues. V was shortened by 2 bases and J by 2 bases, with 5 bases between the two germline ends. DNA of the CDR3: TGTGCCAGCAGCTTAACGAACACAGATACGCAGTATTTT. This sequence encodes CASSLTNTDTQYF.

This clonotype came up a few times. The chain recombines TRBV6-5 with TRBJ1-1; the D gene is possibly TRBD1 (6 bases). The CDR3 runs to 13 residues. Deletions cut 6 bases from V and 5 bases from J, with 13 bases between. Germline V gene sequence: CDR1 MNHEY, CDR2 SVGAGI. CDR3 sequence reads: CASRQGFGTEAFF. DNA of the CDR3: TGTGCCAGCAGACAGGGTTTCGGGACTGAAGCTTTCTTT.

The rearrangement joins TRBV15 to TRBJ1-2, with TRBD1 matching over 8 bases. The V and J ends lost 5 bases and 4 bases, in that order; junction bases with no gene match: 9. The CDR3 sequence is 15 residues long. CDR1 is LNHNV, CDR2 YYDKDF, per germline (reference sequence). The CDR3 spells CATSQTGEVSYGYTF. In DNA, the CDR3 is TGTGCCACCAGCCAGACAGGGGAAGTGAGCTATGGCTACACCTTC. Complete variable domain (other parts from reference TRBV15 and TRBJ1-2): DAMVIQNPRYQVTQFGKPVTLSCSQTLNHNVMYWYQQKSSQAPKLLFHYYDKDFNNEADTPDNFQSRRPNTSFCFLDIRSPGLGDTAMYLCATSQTGEVSYGYTFGSGTRLTVV.

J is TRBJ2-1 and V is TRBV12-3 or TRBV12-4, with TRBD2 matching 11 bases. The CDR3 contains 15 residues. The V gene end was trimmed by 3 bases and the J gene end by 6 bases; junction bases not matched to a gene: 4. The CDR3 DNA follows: TGTGCCAGCAGTTTCCCCGGGACTAGCGGCAATGAGCAGTTCTTC. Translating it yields CASSFPGTSGNEQFF.

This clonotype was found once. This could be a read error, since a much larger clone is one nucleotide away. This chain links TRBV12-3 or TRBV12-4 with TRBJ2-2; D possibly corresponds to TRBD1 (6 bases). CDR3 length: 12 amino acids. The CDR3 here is CASSQGSGELIF. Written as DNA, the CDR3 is TGTGCCAGCAGCCAGGGGTCCGGGGAGCTGATTTTT.

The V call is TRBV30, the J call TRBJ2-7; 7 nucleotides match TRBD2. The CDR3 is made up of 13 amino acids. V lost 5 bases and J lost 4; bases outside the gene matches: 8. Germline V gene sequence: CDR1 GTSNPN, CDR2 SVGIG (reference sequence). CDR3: CAWGAGLGYEQYF. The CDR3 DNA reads TGTGCCTGGGGGGCCGGACTAGGATACGAGCAGTACTTC.